The sequence of this TCR beta chain was determined in a study of T cell repertoires in cytomegalovirus infection. Overall study: It can be stated that public TCR beta signatures indicated CMV infection as well as a matching HLA type.

This clonotype was detected a few times. Its antigen is not known. Study results and caveats: Dominating the ex vivo response were TCR beta clonotypes that were CMV-specific and HLA-C-restricted. Cumulative public TCR beta family frequency identified carriers of CMV plus the relevant HLA.

TCRdb re-called the reads through MiXCR, storing one row per CDR3 protein. The sample has around 130,000 distinct CDR3 sequences, roughly 9% seen once. V dropped 7 bases and J dropped 1; count of bases not matched to a gene: 6. This CDR3 has 13 residues. Germline values: CDR1 SQVTM, CDR2 ANQGSEA. The gene calls are TRBV29-1 and TRBJ1-1; 7 bases are a match to TRBD1. The receptor was derived from a human donor in good health (CMV status not recorded). Some clones in this sample may be carry-over from other donors' samples. The sample comprised PBMCs. The CDR3 reads CSAPGQQNTEAFF. DNA of the CDR3: TGCAGCGCCCCGGGACAGCAGAACACTGAAGCTTTCTTT.